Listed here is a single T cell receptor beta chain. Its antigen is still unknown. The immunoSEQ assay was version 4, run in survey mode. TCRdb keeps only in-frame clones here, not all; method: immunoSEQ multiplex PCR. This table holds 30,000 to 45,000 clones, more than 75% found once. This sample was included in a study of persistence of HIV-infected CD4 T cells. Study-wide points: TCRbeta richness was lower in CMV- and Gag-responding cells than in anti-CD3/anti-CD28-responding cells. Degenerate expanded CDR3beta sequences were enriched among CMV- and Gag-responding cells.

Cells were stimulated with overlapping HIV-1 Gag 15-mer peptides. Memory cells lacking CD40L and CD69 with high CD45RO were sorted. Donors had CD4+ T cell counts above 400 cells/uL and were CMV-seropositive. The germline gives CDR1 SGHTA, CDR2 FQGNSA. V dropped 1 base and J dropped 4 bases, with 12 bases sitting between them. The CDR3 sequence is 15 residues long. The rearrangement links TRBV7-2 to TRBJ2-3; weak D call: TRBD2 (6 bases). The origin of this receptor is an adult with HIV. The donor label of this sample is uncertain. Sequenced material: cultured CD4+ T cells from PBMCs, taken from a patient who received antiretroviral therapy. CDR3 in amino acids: CASSLVASESDTQYF. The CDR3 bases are TGTGCCAGCAGCTTAGTGGCTAGCGAATCAGATACGCAGTATTTT.